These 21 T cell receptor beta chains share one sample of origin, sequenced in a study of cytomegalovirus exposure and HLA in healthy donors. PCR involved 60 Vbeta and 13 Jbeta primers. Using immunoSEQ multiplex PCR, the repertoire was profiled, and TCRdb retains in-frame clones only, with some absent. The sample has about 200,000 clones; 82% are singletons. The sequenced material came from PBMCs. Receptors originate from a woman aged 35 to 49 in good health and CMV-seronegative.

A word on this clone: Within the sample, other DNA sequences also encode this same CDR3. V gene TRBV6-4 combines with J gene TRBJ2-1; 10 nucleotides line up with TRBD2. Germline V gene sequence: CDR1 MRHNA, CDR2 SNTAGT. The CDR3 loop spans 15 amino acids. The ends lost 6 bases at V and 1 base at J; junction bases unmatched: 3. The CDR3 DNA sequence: TGTGCCAGCAGCGAGCGGGAGGGATCCTACAATGAGCAGTTCTTC. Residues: CASSEREGSYNEQFF.

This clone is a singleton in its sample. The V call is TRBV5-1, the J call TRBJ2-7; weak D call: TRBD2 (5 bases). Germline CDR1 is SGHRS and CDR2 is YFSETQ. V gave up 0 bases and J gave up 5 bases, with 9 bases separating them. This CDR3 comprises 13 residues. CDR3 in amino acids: CASSLAGLNEQYF. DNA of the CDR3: TGCGCCAGCAGCTTGGCGGGGTTGAACGAGCAGTACTTC.

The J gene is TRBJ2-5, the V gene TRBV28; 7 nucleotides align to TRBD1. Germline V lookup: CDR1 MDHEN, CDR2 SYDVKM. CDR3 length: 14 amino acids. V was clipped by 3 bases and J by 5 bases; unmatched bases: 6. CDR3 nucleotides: TGTGCCAGCAGTTTCAGGGGGAAGGGGGAGACCCAGTACTTC. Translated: CASSFRGKGETQYF.

DNA of the CDR3: TGCGCCAGCAGCCAAGTTCCCCCGGGGGGCTATGGCTACACCTTC. Translating it yields CASSQVPPGGYGYTF. The chain couples TRBV4-1 to TRBJ1-2; possible D gene TRBD1, 5 bases. CDR3 length equals 15 residues. Germline CDR1 and CDR2: MGHRA and YSYEKL. Trimming took off 1 base at V and 4 bases at J, with 13 bases between the two ends.

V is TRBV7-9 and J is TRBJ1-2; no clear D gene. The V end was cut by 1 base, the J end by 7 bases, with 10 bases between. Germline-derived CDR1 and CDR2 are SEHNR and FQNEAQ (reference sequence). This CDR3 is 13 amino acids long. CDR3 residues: CASSLGQDFGYTF. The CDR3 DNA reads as TGTGCCAGCAGCTTAGGGCAGGACTTTGGCTACACCTTC. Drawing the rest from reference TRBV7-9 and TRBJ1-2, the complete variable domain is DTGVSQNPRHKITKRGQNVTFRCDPISEHNRLYWYRQTLGQGPEFLTYFQNEAQLEKSRLLSDRFSAERPKGSFSTLEIQRTEQGDSAMYLCASSLGQDFGYTFGSGTRLTVV.

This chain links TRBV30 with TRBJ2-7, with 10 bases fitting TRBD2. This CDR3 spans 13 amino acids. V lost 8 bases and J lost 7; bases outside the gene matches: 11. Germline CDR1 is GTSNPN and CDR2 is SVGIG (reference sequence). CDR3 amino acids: CAGGGSGRSEQYF. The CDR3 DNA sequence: TGTGCCGGGGGCGGTAGCGGGAGGTCGGAGCAGTACTTC.

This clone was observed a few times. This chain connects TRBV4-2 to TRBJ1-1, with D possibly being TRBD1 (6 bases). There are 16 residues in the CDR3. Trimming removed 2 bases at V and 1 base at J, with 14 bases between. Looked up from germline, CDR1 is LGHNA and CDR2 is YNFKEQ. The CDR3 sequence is CASSQRSGAENTEAFF. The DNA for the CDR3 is TGTGCCAGCAGCCAAAGGTCAGGGGCCGAGAACACTGAAGCTTTCTTT.

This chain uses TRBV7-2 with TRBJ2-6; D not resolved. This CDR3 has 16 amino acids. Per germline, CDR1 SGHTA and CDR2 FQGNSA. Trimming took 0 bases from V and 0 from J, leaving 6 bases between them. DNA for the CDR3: TGTGCCAGCAGCTTAGCGGCAGACTCTGGGGCCAACGTCCTGACTTTC. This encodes CASSLAADSGANVLTF.

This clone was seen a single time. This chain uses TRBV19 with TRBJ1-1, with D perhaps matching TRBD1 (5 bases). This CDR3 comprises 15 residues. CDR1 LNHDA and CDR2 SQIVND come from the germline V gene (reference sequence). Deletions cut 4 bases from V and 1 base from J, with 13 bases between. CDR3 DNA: TGTGCCAGTAGTAGCGGGGCCGCCTCGAACACTGAAGCTTTCTTT. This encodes CASSSGAASNTEAFF.

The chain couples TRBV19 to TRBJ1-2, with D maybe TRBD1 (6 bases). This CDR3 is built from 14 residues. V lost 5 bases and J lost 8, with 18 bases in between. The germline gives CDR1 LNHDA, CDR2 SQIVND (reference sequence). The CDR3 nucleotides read TGTGCCAGTAGTTGGGGGAGTCAGGGGTACGGCTACACCTTC. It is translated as CASSWGSQGYGYTF.

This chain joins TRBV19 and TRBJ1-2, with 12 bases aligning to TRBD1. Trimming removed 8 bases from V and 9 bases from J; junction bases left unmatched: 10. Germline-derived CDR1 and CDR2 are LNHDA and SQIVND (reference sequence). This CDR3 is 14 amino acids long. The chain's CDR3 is CASSGTGGSLSYTF. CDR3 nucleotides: TGTGCCAGTTCCGGGACAGGGGGCAGTTTAAGCTACACCTTC.

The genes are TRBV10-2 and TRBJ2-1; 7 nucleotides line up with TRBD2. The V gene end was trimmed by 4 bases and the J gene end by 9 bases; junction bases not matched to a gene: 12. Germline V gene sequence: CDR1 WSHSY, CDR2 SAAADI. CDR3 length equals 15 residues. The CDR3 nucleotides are TGCGCCAGCAGTGCGATAGGACTAGTTGCGCCTGAGCAGTTCTTC. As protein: CASSAIGLVAPEQFF.

CDR3 region: CASSEAQGGETQYF. In DNA, the CDR3 is TGTGCCAGCAGTGAAGCGCAGGGGGGAGAGACCCAGTACTTC. The rearrangement joins TRBV6-1 to TRBJ2-5; D may be TRBD1 (7 bases). Trimming removed 0 bases from V and 4 bases from J, with 9 bases in between. This CDR3 comprises 14 residues. Germline CDR1 MNHNS, CDR2 SASEGT.

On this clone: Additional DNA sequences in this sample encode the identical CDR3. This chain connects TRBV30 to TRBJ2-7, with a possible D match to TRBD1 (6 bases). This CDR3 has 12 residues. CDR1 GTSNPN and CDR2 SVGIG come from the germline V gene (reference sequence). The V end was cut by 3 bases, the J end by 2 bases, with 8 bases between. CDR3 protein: CAWSRGPYEQYF. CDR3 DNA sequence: TGTGCCTGGAGCAGGGGTCCCTACGAGCAGTACTTC.

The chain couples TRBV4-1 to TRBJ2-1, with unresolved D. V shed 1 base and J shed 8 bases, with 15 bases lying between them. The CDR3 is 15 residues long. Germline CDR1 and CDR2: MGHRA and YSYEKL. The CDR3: CASSQAATSGYEQFF. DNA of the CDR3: TGCGCCAGCAGCCAAGCTGCTACCTCCGGGTATGAGCAGTTCTTC.

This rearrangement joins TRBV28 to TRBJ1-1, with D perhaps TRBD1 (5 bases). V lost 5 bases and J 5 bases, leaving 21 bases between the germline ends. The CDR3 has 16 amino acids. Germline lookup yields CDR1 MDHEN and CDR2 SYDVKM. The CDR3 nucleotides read TGTGCCAGCAGTGACAGAACCACCCTAATATGGACTGAAGCTTTCTTT. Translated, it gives CASSDRTTLIWTEAFF.

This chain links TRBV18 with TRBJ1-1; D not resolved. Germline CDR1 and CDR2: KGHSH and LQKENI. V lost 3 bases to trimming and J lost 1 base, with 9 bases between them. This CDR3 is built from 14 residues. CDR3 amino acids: CASSPARGNTEAFF. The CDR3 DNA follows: TGTGCCAGCTCACCGGCTAGAGGGAACACTGAAGCTTTCTTT.

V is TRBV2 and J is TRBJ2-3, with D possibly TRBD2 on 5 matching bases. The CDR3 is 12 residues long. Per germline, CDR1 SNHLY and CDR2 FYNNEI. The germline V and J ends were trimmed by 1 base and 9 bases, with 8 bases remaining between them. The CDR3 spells CASSEEAATQYF. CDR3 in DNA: TGTGCCAGCAGTGAAGAAGCGGCGACGCAGTATTTT.

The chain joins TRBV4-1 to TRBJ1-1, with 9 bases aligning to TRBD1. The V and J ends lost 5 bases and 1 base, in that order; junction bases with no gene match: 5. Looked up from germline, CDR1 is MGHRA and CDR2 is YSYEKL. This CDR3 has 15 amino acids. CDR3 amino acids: CASSGHRGRNTEAFF. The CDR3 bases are TGCGCCAGCAGCGGACACAGGGGGCGGAACACTGAAGCTTTCTTT.

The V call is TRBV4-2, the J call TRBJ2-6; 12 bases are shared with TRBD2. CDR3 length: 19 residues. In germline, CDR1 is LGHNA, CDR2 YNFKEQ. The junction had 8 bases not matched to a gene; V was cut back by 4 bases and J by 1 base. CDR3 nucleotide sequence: TGTGCCAGCAGCCCAGAACTAGCGGGAGGTAGATCTGGGGCCAACGTCCTGACTTTC. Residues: CASSPELAGGRSGANVLTF.

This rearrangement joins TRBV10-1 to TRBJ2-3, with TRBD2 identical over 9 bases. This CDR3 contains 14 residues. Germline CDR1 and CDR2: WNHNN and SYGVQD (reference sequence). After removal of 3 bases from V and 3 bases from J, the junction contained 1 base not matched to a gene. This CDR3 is CASSEAGGTDTQYF. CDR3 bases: TGCGCCAGCAGTGAAGCGGGAGGTACAGATACGCAGTATTTT.